These 14 T cell receptor beta chains originate from one sample sequenced in a study of T cell responses to AZD1222 COVID-19 vaccine. The table came from immunoSEQ multiplex PCR; TCRdb's copy has only in-frame clones and leaves some out. The sample shows 85,000 to 120,000 clones, about four fifths of them seen only once. The sample here was peripheral blood, taken on day 0 of AZD1222 vaccination. The receptors were sampled from an adult in good health.

This sequence joins TRBV24-1 and TRBJ2-1; no clear D. The germline V and J ends were trimmed by 5 bases and 7 bases, with 11 bases remaining between them. Germline lookup yields CDR1 KGHDR and CDR2 SFDVKD. This CDR3 region has 13 residues. The CDR3: CATSGEKWNEQFF. The CDR3 DNA is TGTGCCACCAGTGGTGAGAAATGGAATGAGCAGTTCTTC.

This chain joins TRBV10-1 and TRBJ2-5; no reliable D call. Per germline, CDR1 WNHNN and CDR2 SYGVQD (reference sequence). V was shortened by 5 bases and J by 5 bases, with 15 bases between the two germline ends. This CDR3 contains 14 residues. Here the CDR3 reads CASSPRPQRETQYF. The CDR3 DNA reads as TGCGCCAGCAGTCCGAGACCGCAACGGGAGACCCAGTACTTC.

The chain combines TRBV10-2 with TRBJ1-3; weak D call: TRBD1 (6 bases). V lost 6 bases, J lost 3 bases, and 15 bases lay in between. CDR3 length: 15 amino acids. CDR1 is WSHSY and CDR2 is SAAADI in the germline V gene. In nucleotides, the CDR3 is TGCGCCAGCAGAGACAGCAGGGGTTATGGAAACACCATATATTTT. Translating gives CASRDSRGYGNTIYF.

The chain employs TRBV2 and TRBJ2-3; D is unclear. Germline CDR1 and CDR2: SNHLY and FYNNEI. This CDR3 has 15 residues. V was pared by 6 bases and J by 1 base, with 14 bases between. The CDR3 bases are TGTGCCAGCAGGCTCAGGTCCACGGGCACAGATACGCAGTATTTT. Residues: CASRLRSTGTDTQYF.

The chain couples TRBV7-8 to TRBJ1-3; D possibly corresponds to TRBD1 (6 bases). Per the germline V gene, CDR1 is SGHVS and CDR2 is FQNEAQ. The CDR3 extends over 15 amino acids. V gave up 5 bases and J gave up 0 bases, with 11 bases separating them. The CDR3 here is CASSRDIYSGNTIYF. The CDR3, as DNA: TGTGCCAGCAGCCGGGACATATACTCTGGAAACACCATATATTTT.

The CDR3 sequence: CASNPSGRYNEQYF. The CDR3 DNA reads as TGTGCCAGCAACCCCAGCGGGAGGTACAACGAGCAGTACTTC. The chain is built from TRBV27 and TRBJ2-7; 9 bases agree with TRBD2. The CDR3 has 14 residues. CDR1 and CDR2 (germline): MNHEY, SMNVEV (reference sequence). The junction had 9 bases not matched to a gene; V was cut back by 7 bases and J by 5 bases.

This clone was found a few times. CDR3 DNA sequence: TGTGCCAGTAGCGATGGACAGGGAAGTTCACCCCTCCACTTT. This translates into CASSDGQGSSPLHF. The rearrangement links TRBV19 to TRBJ1-6; TRBD1 matches at 8 bases. CDR3 length: 14 amino acids. The J segment lost 9 bases and the V segment lost 6 bases, leaving 7 bases of the junction unmatched. From germline, CDR1 is LNHDA and CDR2 SQIVND (reference sequence).

V is TRBV4-1 and J is TRBJ2-2; the match to TRBD1 covers 7 bases. With 1 base clipped from V and 6 bases from J, the junction kept 2 bases outside the gene matches. This CDR3 region has 14 residues. Germline V gives CDR1 MGHRA, CDR2 YSYEKL. The CDR3 nucleotides are TGCGCCAGCAGCCAAGCAGGGGGATCCGGGGAGCTGTTTTTT. Translation gives CASSQAGGSGELFF.

The chain has TRBV6-5 and TRBJ1-1; the D gene is possibly TRBD1 (5 bases). The V gene's germline CDR1 is MNHEY and CDR2 SVGAGI. The CDR3 runs to 15 residues. The germline V and J ends were trimmed by 5 bases and 5 bases, with 18 bases remaining between them. This CDR3 is CASSRDPGGVTEAFF. The CDR3 DNA reads TGTGCCAGCAGTAGGGACCCCGGGGGGGTAACTGAAGCTTTCTTT.

The chain couples TRBV14 to TRBJ2-2; D call uncertain. V was pared by 4 bases and J by 1 base, with 10 bases between. The CDR3 is 15 amino acids. Germline CDR1 SGHDN, CDR2 FVKESK. The CDR3 nucleotides read TGTGCCAGCAGCCGAGCACAGTGGAACACCGGGGAGCTGTTTTTT. Its translation is CASSRAQWNTGELFF.

This sequence joins TRBV28 and TRBJ1-1, with 7 bases identical to TRBD1. Germline CDR1 is MDHEN and CDR2 is SYDVKM. V dropped 4 bases and J dropped 0; count of bases not matched to a gene: 5. CDR3 length equals 15 residues. For the CDR3, the DNA is TGTGCCAGCAGTTCGACAGGGAGTATGAACACTGAAGCTTTCTTT. Translating gives CASSSTGSMNTEAFF.

This chain uses TRBV6-5 with TRBJ1-2, with 7 bases that match TRBD1. With 7 bases clipped from V and 6 bases from J, the junction kept 5 bases outside the gene matches. CDR1 MNHEY and CDR2 SVGAGI come from the germline V gene. The CDR3 totals 12 residues. CDR3 sequence reads: CASTQGGNGYTF. The CDR3 coding sequence is TGTGCCAGCACCCAGGGGGGCAATGGCTACACCTTC.

The chain joins TRBV29-1 to TRBJ1-1, with 8 nucleotides matching TRBD1. CDR3 length: 13 residues. The V gene's germline CDR1 is SQVTM and CDR2 ANQGSEA. The J segment lost 7 bases and the V segment lost 7 bases, leaving 11 bases of the junction unmatched. The CDR3 DNA is TGCAGCGGAAAGAGACAGGGGTCAAATGAAGCTTTCTTT. It specifies CSGKRQGSNEAFF. Complete variable domain (other parts from reference TRBV29-1 and TRBJ1-1): SAVISQKPSRDICQRGTSLTIQCQVDSQVTMMFWYRQQPGQSLTLIATANQGSEATYESGFVIDKFPISRPNLTFSTLTVSNMSPEDSSIYLCSGKRQGSNEAFFGQGTRLTVV.

The chain combines TRBV29-1 with TRBJ1-2; the match to TRBD1 covers 9 bases. V lost 6 bases to trimming and J lost 7 bases; unmatched junction nucleotides: 9. This CDR3 region has 13 residues. Germline CDR1 and CDR2: SQVTM and ANQGSEA. The CDR3 sequence: CSVQKGQGAGYTF. For the CDR3, the DNA is TGCAGCGTCCAAAAGGGACAGGGTGCTGGCTACACCTTC.